This T cell receptor beta chain was documented in a study of cytomegalovirus exposure and HLA in healthy donors (dated by TCRdb to about 2017). For the wider study: An earlier analysis of several hundred of the donors reported 250 to 300 Gb of sequence data and some 120 million unique TCR beta sequences from about 180 million T cells. An early release that covered more than 550 HLA-typed donors contained around 300 gigabases of sequencing data and approximately 85 million unique TCR sequences. The genetic ancestry cluster associated with self-reported Caucasian donors included about 84% of the roughly 380 genotyped donors. The study aimed to test whether signatures of past pathogen exposure could be identified by cataloging public T cell receptors. Using immunosequencing, the study profiled T cell repertoires from roughly 650 subjects and related those repertoires to cytomegalovirus serostatus. In addition to the first cohort of about 650 subjects, a separate validation cohort of approximately 130 different subjects was used. To predict cytomegalovirus infection status, the study combined high-throughput TCR immunosequencing, statistical association of individual TCRs with disease status, and machine learning. A later analysis re-examined previously published TCR beta repertoires from 500 to 700 donors and added high-resolution HLA genotyping to investigate patterns of TCR occurrence. Rather than drawing on any new phenotypic data, the later analysis identified candidate immune exposures from TCR beta sequences and the way those sequences occurred across donors. An earlier analysis of several hundred of the donors used high-throughput TCR beta sequencing to judge whether each TCR beta V gene segment behaved as functional or pseudogenic. Donor age, sex, ethnicity and CMV serostatus were collected together with the repertoire data. Genome-wide SNP genotypes for about 60% of the roughly 700 donors were used in a later genetic analysis, which treated that subset as a discovery cohort. All discovery cohort repertoires had been generated on a single sequencing platform. HLA typing covered class I and class II loci at four-digit resolution. Typing coverage differed by locus: A, B, C, DRB1 and DQB1 were typed in roughly 629-630 donors, DQA1 in 522, DPA1 in 600 to 610, and DPB1 in just under 490. Roughly 5 DR-DQ haplotypes were treated as single units for association and clustering because of strong linkage in the cohort. On average, 235,054 unique TCR beta nucleotide sequences were sequenced per donor among 398 genotyped donors of the cohort, with 15% to 20% of those sequences being non-productive. Study-level results and caveats: V-gene and J-gene trimming of TCR beta chains was associated with a missense DCLRE1C variant in a later genetic analysis, and the association was replicated in an independent cohort. Presence/absence analyses assumed roughly uniform sequencing depth across donors, an assumption that may not hold. A total of some 180 TCR beta chains were listed by the study as associated with cytomegalovirus. A further reported finding was that TCR beta sequences accurately predicted the HLA-A and HLA-B alleles for most subjects in the first cohort. It was suggested by the authors that the approach could potentially be generalized to other disease states and immunological phenotypes. In a later genetic analysis, fewer N-insertions in productive TCRs were reported among donors in an Asian-associated ancestry cluster than the approximately 670-donor mean. In both the original and validation cohorts, the classifier was reported to diagnose cytomegalovirus status with high specificity and sensitivity. Because counts were too low, more than 15 rarely observed V segments, including chromosome 9 orphons, were left out of the earlier analysis of 587 of the donors. In a later analysis, 16,951 TCR beta sequences were associated with specific HLA alleles at a false discovery rate of 0.05. Linkage disequilibrium might explain the correlated functional status among segregating V segments, but an unknown experimental factor could not be excluded. In a later analysis, HLA-associated TCR beta chains were found to be more clonally expanded and to have lower generation probabilities than equally common non-associated chains. A group of highly shared sequence variants was considered likely to be a technical artifact of the sequencing pipeline. Immune exposure information for the cohort was limited to CMV serostatus. In vitro tests confirmed that a few of the cytomegalovirus-associated TCR beta chains recognize cytomegalovirus antigens. Because some donors lacked HLA typing at each locus, the association tests relied only on the typed subset. Most TCR sequences were observed very rarely across donors, whereas some public TCRs were present in many individuals. Most CMV-associated TCR beta chains appeared to be HLA-restricted in a later analysis, and the HLA associations seemed to be driven largely by CMV exposure. In a later analysis, several top co-occurrence clusters were reported to appear linked to parvovirus B19, influenza, CMV and Epstein-Barr virus. Because the 87-base-pair reads could not distinguish some IMGT-functional V segments, including TRBV6-2 and TRBV6-3, those segments were excluded. Only TCR beta chains were sequenced in this cohort, and the absence of alpha or paired-chain data limited detectable features. In a later analysis, TCR association rates were found to vary across HLA loci, with the most associated TCRs seen for DRB1 alleles and the fewest for HLA-C alleles. When HLA alleles, especially DR and DQ, strongly co-occurred, attributing TCR associations to individual alleles was difficult. Broadly in line with IMGT annotations, most TCR beta V segments showed up in productive rearrangements about 87% or about 30% of the time in an earlier analysis of 587 of the donors.

The cohort consisted of some 670 healthy bone marrow donors. At the time of sampling, every cohort member was nominally healthy, though immune exposures that went unrecorded were likely present. The donor was CMV seropositive and belonged to the group of about 290 seropositive cohort members. Each donor provided a peripheral blood sample, and peripheral blood mononuclear cells were used for TCR beta sequencing. Genomic DNA was extracted from the blood cell samples with the Qiagen DNeasy Blood Extraction Kit. With regard to this clone: The clone's antigen remains unknown. Per-nucleotide qualities are absent, and no much larger clonotype sits a single base away.

The CDR3 runs 14 amino acids, cysteine and phenylalanine included. Just CDR3 DNA is preserved here, 42 bases in frame from base 1. Deletion took 4 bases off V and 7 bases off J, with a span of 11 bases between the germline ends. Based on the germline V gene, the CDR1 and CDR2 sequences are SGHTA and FQGNSA. Libraries were built with the immunoSEQ multiplex PCR assay. A mixture of 60 forward primers for TCR Vbeta segments and 13 reverse primers for TCR Jbeta segments was used in the multiplex PCR. A multiplex PCR assay on genomic DNA amplified the CDR3 region of rearranged TCR beta genes. The amplified TCR beta libraries were sequenced on the Illumina HiSeq System as 87-base-pair reads. Per the authors' processing: Across the 666 repertoires, a later analysis counted 60 million to 90 million unique TCR beta chains, roughly 11 million of which were shared by at least two donors. A nearest-neighbor algorithm error-corrected the raw reads and collapsed the reads into unique sequences, merging closely related sequences to remove PCR and sequencing errors. Alignment of CDR3 sequences to IMGT reference sequences was used to assign V, D and J gene segments. Each retained sequence needed at least a six-nucleotide match to both a V gene segment and a J gene segment. A rearrangement counted as productive if the CDR3 had no stop codons and remained in frame with V and J, and every other rearrangement counted as non-productive. CDR3 was defined by IMGT convention, running from the second conserved V-encoded cysteine to the conserved J-encoded phenylalanine. The earlier analysis of roughly 590 of the donors excluded sequences that lacked an unambiguous match to a single V gene segment. In an earlier analysis of several hundred of the donors, V segments were called functional above 56.7% productive rearrangements and were called segregating when the between-donor standard deviation exceeded 5%. A statistical classification framework was built to diagnose cytomegalovirus status from the catalog of TCR beta chain sequences. A later analysis assigned V and J genes by comparing TCR nucleotide sequences with IMGT/GENE-DB human TR gene sequences. In a later analysis, CDR3 sequences and most-parsimonious VDJ recombination scenarios were assigned using the TCRdist pipeline. In a later analysis, each TCR beta chain was defined by its CDR3 amino acid sequence together with its V-gene family, and reads without a unique V-gene family were excluded. A later analysis removed over 500 highly shared, low-generation-probability nucleotide sequences to deal with suspected cross-contamination and a sequencing artifact. In a later analysis, a clonal expansion index for each public chain was calculated from normalized within-repertoire ranks of inferred template counts. A later analysis computed generation probabilities with a VDJ recombination model fitted to out-of-frame rearrangements, and checked the results against IGoR. In a later analysis, TCR-TCR, TCR-HLA and TCR-CMV co-occurrence was scored with hypergeometric tests, and a repertoire-size bias correction was applied to TCR pairs. To estimate false discovery rates, a later analysis permuted the HLA or CMV assignments 20 times. A later analysis grouped co-occurring TCRs with DBSCAN, adding TCRdist sequence similarity when clustering within HLA-allele-positive subsets. Repertoires with fewer than 30,000 or more than 120,000 public chains were left out of co-occurrence clustering, as were five repertoires with anomalous nucleotide sharing. TCRdb carries this immuneACCESS record with in-frame sequences only. Its versions omit some clonotypes, under half of them owing to an unresolved V gene in the studies checked, with the rest unexplained. The D gene and trimming were derived from the DNA, and the V and J assignments and clone size from that table. The sample records about 120,000 clones, over 70% of which are singletons. The ten largest clones take up around 8% of the sample.

The receptor comes from a female donor in good health and CMV-seropositive. The chain employs TRBV7-2 and TRBJ1-6; a tentative D match to TRBD1 spans 5 bases. The material sequenced was PBMCs. The DNA is TGTGCCAGCAGCTCGCTTTCAGGGAATTCACCCCTCCACTTT. This yields the protein CASSSLSGNSPLHF.